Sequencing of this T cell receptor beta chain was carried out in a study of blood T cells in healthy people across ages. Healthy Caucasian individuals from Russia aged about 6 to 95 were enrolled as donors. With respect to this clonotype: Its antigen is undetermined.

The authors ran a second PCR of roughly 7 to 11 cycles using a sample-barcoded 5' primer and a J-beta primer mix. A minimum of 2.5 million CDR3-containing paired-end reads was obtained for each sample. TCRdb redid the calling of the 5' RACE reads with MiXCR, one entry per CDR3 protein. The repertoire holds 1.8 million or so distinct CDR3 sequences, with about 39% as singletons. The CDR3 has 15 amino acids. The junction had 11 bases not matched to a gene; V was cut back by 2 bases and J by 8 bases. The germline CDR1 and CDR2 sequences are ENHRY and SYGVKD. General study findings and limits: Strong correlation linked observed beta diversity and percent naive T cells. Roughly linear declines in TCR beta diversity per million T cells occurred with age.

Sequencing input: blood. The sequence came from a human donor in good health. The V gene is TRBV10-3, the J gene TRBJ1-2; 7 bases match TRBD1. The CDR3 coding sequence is TGTGCCATCAGTGAGGGTGTAGAGGGGGCAGGCGGCTACACCTTC. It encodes CAISEGVEGAGGYTF.